Listed below are T cell receptor beta chains from one sample, sequenced in a study of blood T cells in healthy people across ages. MiXCR was run by TCRdb on the 5' RACE reads, yielding one entry per CDR3 protein. Among around 1,800,000 distinct CDR3 sequences listed, 35% to 50% were seen once. The source material was blood. The receptor set was obtained from a human donor in good health. The CDR3 runs from the conserved cysteine through the conserved F or W. The D gene is left open where the match is weak. Size is omitted from some rows. Given values are once, few, many or a class for expanded clones.

>11|TRBV15|.|TRBJ2-1|.
TGTGCCACCAGAGGGGAAGGGACCCAGTTCTTC
CATRGEGTQFF
>14|TRBV6-1|.|TRBJ2-3|TRBD1
TGTGCCAGCAGTGCGAGGGGGCGGACAGATACGCAGTATTTT
CASSARGRTDTQYF
>14|TRBV6-5|few|TRBJ2-7|.
TGTGCCAGCAGCTCCTATGGTTCGGCCTACGAGCAGTACTTC
CASSSYGSAYEQYF
>17|TRBV15|.|TRBJ2-1|.
TGTGCCACCAGCAGAGATAGGGCAGGGCCCACCTACAATGAGCAGTTCTTC
CATSRDRAGPTYNEQFF
>16|TRBV28|.|TRBJ2-7|.
TGTGCCAGCAGTTTAAATGTCCTCGACCCAGGCTACGAGCAGTACTTC
CASSLNVLDPGYEQYF
>16|TRBV7-2|.|TRBJ2-7|TRBD2
TGTGCCAGCAGCTTACACGGGACTAGCGGGACCTACGAGCAGTACTTC
CASSLHGTSGTYEQYF
>17|TRBV6-1|.|TRBJ2-7|TRBD1
TGTGCCAGCAGTCCCATTCTCGACAGGGGTGAATCCTACGAGCAGTACTTC
CASSPILDRGESYEQYF
>16|TRBV6-2/TRBV6-3|few|TRBJ2-4|.
TGTGCCAGCAGCACCCCCCGAGGGGGAAGGGATCCGGAGCAGTACTTC
CASSTPRGGRDPEQYF
>12|TRBV20-1|.|TRBJ2-5|.
TGCAGTGCTGCTGACGTTCGAGAGACCCAGTACTTC
CSAADVRETQYF
>17|TRBV7-2|few|TRBJ2-7|TRBD2
TGTGCCAGCAGCTTAAGCGGCATAGCGGGGGCCTTATACGAGCAGTACTTC
CASSLSGIAGALYEQYF
>13|TRBV3-1|.|TRBJ1-2|TRBD1
TGTGCCAGCAGCCACCGGGACAGCCATGGCTACACCTTC
CASSHRDSHGYTF